A selection of T cell receptor beta chains follows, all from one sample in a study of blood T cell repertoires in COVID-19. Sequencing was performed with immunoSEQ multiplex PCR; in TCRdb, only in-frame clones are kept and a portion is missing. The sample holds about 480,000 clones, roughly 88% seen once. The specimen was peripheral blood. All receptors come from a woman aged 45-60 years with COVID-19, enrolled during active disease. CDR3s include the opening cysteine and the closing phenylalanine or tryptophan. D genes are given only for firm matches. The size entry is marked missing in some rows and otherwise reads once, few, many or a size class.

D: .
J: TRBJ2-7
V: TRBV20-1
size: .
CDR3: CSAGSYEQYF
DNA: TGCAGCGCGGGCTCCTACGAGCAGTACTTC

D: .
J: TRBJ1-4
V: TRBV5-1
size: once
CDR3: CASSWRPGLRDEKLFF
DNA: TGCGCCAGCAGCTGGAGACCGGGACTAAGGGATGAAAAACTGTTTTTT

D: TRBD1
J: TRBJ1-2
V: TRBV11-2
size: .
CDR3: CASSIGQGGDGYTF
DNA: TGTGCCAGCAGCATAGGACAGGGGGGTGATGGCTACACCTTC

D: .
J: TRBJ2-7
V: TRBV6-1
size: .
CDR3: CASSEGLAGATYEQYF
DNA: TGTGCCAGCAGTGAAGGGTTGGCAGGGGCCACCTACGAGCAGTACTTC

D: .
J: TRBJ1-2
V: TRBV15
size: .
CDR3: CATSREAGSYGYTF
DNA: TGTGCCACCAGCAGAGAGGCGGGGAGCTATGGCTACACCTTC

D: .
J: TRBJ2-3
V: TRBV7-8
size: .
CDR3: CASSSIRGSTDTQYF
DNA: TGTGCCAGCAGCTCGATCAGGGGTAGCACAGATACGCAGTATTTT

D: .
J: TRBJ2-2
V: TRBV28
size: .
CDR3: CASSLRVPTGELFF
DNA: TGTGCCAGCAGTTTACGGGTACCCACCGGGGAGCTGTTTTTT

D: .
J: TRBJ1-1
V: TRBV9
size: .
CDR3: CASGLGRDTEAFF
DNA: TGTGCCAGCGGGTTGGGCAGGGACACTGAAGCTTTCTTT

D: .
J: TRBJ1-4
V: TRBV2
size: .
CDR3: CASSNPSLGVANEKLFF
DNA: TGTGCCAGCAGTAATCCTAGCCTCGGGGTGGCAAATGAAAAACTGTTTTTT

D: .
J: TRBJ1-1
V: TRBV5-1
size: .
CDR3: CASSTGGDLEAFF
DNA: TGCGCCAGCAGCACGGGAGGGGACCTTGAAGCTTTCTTT

D: TRBD1
J: TRBJ2-5
V: TRBV7-9
size: .
CDR3: CASSFPGTGAKTQETQYF
DNA: TGTGCCAGCAGCTTCCCCGGGACAGGAGCAAAAACCCAAGAGACCCAGTACTTC

D: TRBD1
J: TRBJ2-5
V: TRBV6-6
size: .
CDR3: CASAHAGGRETQYF
DNA: TGTGCCAGCGCCCACGCAGGGGGAAGAGAGACCCAGTACTTC

D: .
J: TRBJ1-1
V: TRBV27
size: .
CDR3: CASSLLGTNTEAFF
DNA: TGTGCCAGCAGCCTCCTGGGGACTAACACTGAAGCTTTCTTT

D: .
J: TRBJ1-5
V: TRBV5-1
size: .
CDR3: CASSGRTLEGNQPQHF
DNA: TGCGCCAGCAGCGGGCGAACACTGGAAGGCAATCAGCCCCAGCATTTT

D: TRBD1
J: TRBJ2-3
V: TRBV19
size: few
CDR3: CASSPHWDRTSTDTQYF
DNA: TGTGCCAGTAGTCCGCATTGGGACAGAACTAGCACAGATACGCAGTATTTT

D: .
J: TRBJ1-2
V: TRBV7-9
size: .
CDR3: CASNNYRDYTF
DNA: TGTGCCAGCAATAATTACAGGGACTACACCTTC

D: .
J: TRBJ1-1
V: TRBV5-5
size: .
CDR3: CASLLTDNTEAFF
DNA: TGTGCCAGCCTACTGACAGATAACACTGAAGCTTTCTTT

D: TRBD1
J: TRBJ2-7
V: TRBV5-8
size: once
CDR3: CASSLGQGSFYEQYF
DNA: TGTGCCAGCAGCTTGGGACAGGGAAGTTTCTACGAGCAGTACTTC

D: .
J: TRBJ2-1
V: TRBV5-1
size: .
CDR3: CASSLQGRWDEQFF
DNA: TGCGCCAGCAGCTTGCAGGGTAGGTGGGATGAGCAGTTCTTC

D: .
J: TRBJ2-1
V: TRBV5-4
size: .
CDR3: CASSLRPSGGNEQFF
DNA: TGTGCCAGCAGCCTCCGACCCAGCGGTGGGAATGAGCAGTTCTTC

D: .
J: TRBJ1-2
V: TRBV4-1
size: .
CDR3: CASSQGTADNYGYTF
DNA: TGCGCCAGCAGCCAAGGGACAGCAGACAACTATGGCTACACCTTC

D: TRBD2
J: TRBJ2-3
V: TRBV11-1
size: .
CDR3: CASGLAGTDTQYF
DNA: TGTGCCAGCGGACTAGCCGGCACAGATACGCAGTATTTT

D: TRBD1
J: TRBJ1-2
V: TRBV3-1/TRBV3-2
size: .
CDR3: CASSPGQVYYGYTF
DNA: TGTGCCAGCAGCCCGGGACAGGTCTACTATGGCTACACCTTC

D: .
J: TRBJ1-1
V: TRBV19
size: .
CDR3: CASSMTRYAFF
DNA: TGTGCCAGTAGTATGACACGGTATGCTTTCTTT

D: .
J: TRBJ2-6
V: TRBV7-2
size: .
CDR3: CASRRTWTVSGANVLTF
DNA: TGTGCCAGCAGACGCACCTGGACAGTCTCTGGGGCCAACGTCCTGACTTTC

D: .
J: TRBJ1-2
V: TRBV6-5
size: .
CDR3: CASSYSGGRPNGYTF
DNA: TGTGCCAGCAGTTACTCGGGGGGGAGACCCAATGGCTACACCTTC

D: TRBD2
J: TRBJ2-3
V: TRBV10-2
size: .
CDR3: CASRKERGGQYF
DNA: TGCGCCAGCAGGAAAGAGCGGGGGGGCCAGTATTTT

D: TRBD1
J: TRBJ2-5
V: TRBV5-1
size: .
CDR3: CASSLVGTDREETQYF
DNA: TGCGCCAGCAGCTTGGTGGGGACAGATAGAGAAGAGACCCAGTACTTC

D: .
J: TRBJ1-1
V: TRBV2
size: .
CDR3: CASSDRVFTEAFF
DNA: TGTGCCAGCAGTGACAGGGTATTCACTGAAGCTTTCTTT

D: .
J: TRBJ1-3
V: TRBV28
size: .
CDR3: CASSSGFSGNTIYF
DNA: TGTGCCAGCAGTTCAGGGTTCTCTGGAAACACCATATATTTT

D: .
J: TRBJ2-2
V: TRBV30
size: few
CDR3: CAWSARVNTGELFF
DNA: TGTGCCTGGAGTGCAAGAGTGAACACCGGGGAGCTGTTTTTT

D: TRBD2
J: TRBJ2-7
V: TRBV7-3
size: .
CDR3: CASSLRGEGEQYF
DNA: TGTGCCAGCAGCTTACGCGGGGAGGGTGAGCAGTACTTC

D: .
J: TRBJ1-2
V: TRBV5-1
size: .
CDR3: CASSLEGSQADYGYTF
DNA: TGCGCCAGCAGCTTGGAAGGCAGTCAGGCTGATTATGGCTACACCTTC

D: .
J: TRBJ1-5
V: TRBV6-5
size: .
CDR3: CASSSSGVDQPQHF
DNA: TGTGCCAGCAGTTCCTCCGGAGTGGATCAGCCCCAGCATTTT

D: .
J: TRBJ2-7
V: TRBV19
size: .
CDR3: CASSIGGVTHSAYEQYF
DNA: TGTGCCAGTAGTATAGGGGGAGTGACACACTCTGCCTACGAGCAGTACTTC

D: .
J: TRBJ2-5
V: TRBV28
size: .
CDR3: CASSLVLRGETQYF
DNA: TGTGCCAGCAGTTTAGTCCTTAGAGGGGAGACCCAGTACTTC

D: .
J: TRBJ2-2
V: TRBV6-5
size: .
CDR3: CATENRGTGELFF
DNA: TGTGCCACCGAAAATAGGGGGACCGGGGAGCTGTTTTTT

D: TRBD2
J: TRBJ2-7
V: TRBV2
size: .
CDR3: CASSERRGGFYEQYF
DNA: TGTGCCAGCAGTGAAAGGCGGGGGGGTTTCTACGAGCAGTACTTC

D: TRBD1
J: TRBJ2-5
V: TRBV7-9
size: .
CDR3: CASSFGTAQETQYF
DNA: TGTGCCAGCAGCTTTGGGACAGCCCAAGAGACCCAGTACTTC

D: .
J: TRBJ2-3
V: TRBV29-1
size: .
CDR3: CSVESGRGSDTQYF
DNA: TGCAGCGTTGAATCGGGGCGGGGCTCAGATACGCAGTATTTT

D: .
J: TRBJ1-5
V: TRBV2
size: once
CDR3: CASSVSDSNQPQHF
DNA: TGTGCCAGCAGTGTGTCAGATAGCAATCAGCCCCAGCATTTT

D: TRBD1
J: TRBJ1-2
V: TRBV2
size: .
CDR3: CASAQGANYGYTF
DNA: TGTGCCAGCGCACAGGGGGCGAACTATGGCTACACCTTC

D: TRBD1
J: TRBJ1-4
V: TRBV18
size: once
CDR3: CASSRNPMTGRNEKLFF
DNA: TGTGCCAGCTCACGAAACCCTATGACAGGGCGGAATGAAAAACTGTTTTTT

D: TRBD1
J: TRBJ1-1
V: TRBV19
size: .
CDR3: CASSPGTGGFEAFF
DNA: TGTGCCAGTAGTCCCGGTACAGGGGGGTTTGAAGCTTTCTTT

D: .
J: TRBJ1-6
V: TRBV7-8
size: .
CDR3: CASSSQGTNGAPLHF
DNA: TGTGCCAGCAGCTCCCAGGGGACAAATGGGGCACCCCTCCACTTT

D: TRBD1
J: TRBJ2-2
V: TRBV15
size: .
CDR3: CATSREPGQYTGELFF
DNA: TGTGCCACCAGCAGAGAACCGGGACAGTACACCGGGGAGCTGTTTTTT

D: .
J: TRBJ2-1
V: TRBV3-1/TRBV3-2
size: .
CDR3: CASSQDRGTDYNEQFF
DNA: TGTGCCAGCAGCCAAGATCGGGGGACAGACTACAATGAGCAGTTCTTC

D: .
J: TRBJ1-2
V: TRBV12-3/TRBV12-4
size: .
CDR3: CASSSRGYGYTF
DNA: TGTGCCAGCAGTAGCCGAGGCTATGGCTACACCTTC

D: .
J: TRBJ1-2
V: TRBV28
size: .
CDR3: CASRRVGPNYGYTF
DNA: TGTGCCAGCAGGCGGGTAGGGCCTAACTATGGCTACACCTTC

D: .
J: TRBJ1-3
V: TRBV6-5
size: few
CDR3: CASSLGGSGNTIYF
DNA: TGTGCCAGCAGTCTAGGGGGTTCTGGAAACACCATATATTTT

D: TRBD1
J: TRBJ1-4
V: TRBV14
size: .
CDR3: CASSQMRGRGEKLFF
DNA: TGTGCCAGCAGCCAAATGAGGGGGCGCGGTGAAAAACTGTTTTTT